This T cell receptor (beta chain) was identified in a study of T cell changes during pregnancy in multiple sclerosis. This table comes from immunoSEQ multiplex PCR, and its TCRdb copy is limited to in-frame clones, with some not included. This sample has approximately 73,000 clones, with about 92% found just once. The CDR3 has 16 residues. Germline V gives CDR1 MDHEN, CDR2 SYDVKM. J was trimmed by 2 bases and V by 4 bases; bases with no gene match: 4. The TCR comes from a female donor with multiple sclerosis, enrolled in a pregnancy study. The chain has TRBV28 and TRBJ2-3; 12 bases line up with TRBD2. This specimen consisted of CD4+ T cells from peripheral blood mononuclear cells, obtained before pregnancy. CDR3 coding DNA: TGTGCCAGCAGTTCTTGGACTAGCGGGATCACAGATACGCAGTATTTT. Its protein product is CASSSWTSGITDTQYF.